This T cell receptor beta chain came from a study of blood T cell repertoires in COVID-19. Profiled with immunoSEQ multiplex PCR; TCRdb holds only in-frame clones, not every one. The sample has 250,000 to 350,000 clones, 80% to 85% seen once. Trimming took 0 bases from V and 0 from J, leaving 12 bases between them. CDR3 length: 17 amino acids. Germline values: CDR1 LGHNA, CDR2 YNFKEQ. This receptor was obtained from a person aged 65 to 85 with COVID-19, enrolled during active disease. The chain combines TRBV4-2 with TRBJ2-1; no firm D call. Sequencing used peripheral blood. The CDR3 loop reads CASSQDGRQSSYNEQFF. CDR3 in DNA: TGTGCCAGCAGCCAAGATGGGCGACAAAGCTCCTACAATGAGCAGTTCTTC.